The entry below gives a single T cell receptor beta chain sequence along with its context. Its antigen is undetermined. Researchers ran the PCR with 60 Vbeta and 13 Jbeta primers. Using immunoSEQ multiplex PCR, the repertoire was profiled, and TCRdb retains in-frame clones only, with some absent. The sample consists of around 130,000 clones, around 72% of them appearing once. The data belong to a study of cytomegalovirus exposure and HLA in healthy donors. Study-wide points: Later on, a genetic analysis was performed. It linked a missense variant in DCLRE1C with V- and J-gene trimming of TCR beta. Based on reports, TCR beta sequences accurately predicted HLA-A and HLA-B alleles for most subjects.

The CDR3 has 14 amino acids. Germline V gene data show CDR1 as MDHEN and CDR2 as SYDVKM. V was trimmed by 6 bases and J by 0 bases, leaving 8 bases between them. V is TRBV28 and J is TRBJ2-2; D may be TRBD2 (6 bases). This TCR derives from a human donor in good health. Sequencing was done on a sample of PBMCs. This CDR3 is CASRWGANTGELFF. Here the CDR3 DNA reads TGTGCCAGCAGATGGGGGGCGAACACCGGGGAGCTGTTTTTT.